This T cell receptor (beta chain) was sequenced in a study of T cells in localized non-small cell lung cancer. Study findings and constraints: Across samples, adjacent lung featured a median roughly 56 of the top 100 tumor clones. Highest T cell clonality was seen in uninvolved adjacent lung, surpassing that measured in tumor. Sequencing, confined to only one tumor region, leaves heterogeneity possible. A higher density of T cells in blood coincided with extended overall survival.

Germline lookup yields CDR1 MDHEN and CDR2 SYDVKM. Deletions cut 4 bases from V and 1 base from J, with 16 bases between. There are 16 residues in the CDR3. The protocol was immunoSEQ multiplex PCR, while the TCRdb copy is restricted to in-frame clones and leaves out a portion. The top ten hold roughly 15% of the sample, which has tens of thousands of clones, roughly 90% seen once. This clone was recorded once. Its antigen is currently unknown. V usage is TRBV28 and J usage is TRBJ1-2, with D unresolved. The sample was peripheral blood, taken before any cancer treatment. The clonotype comes from a man aged 40-75 years with stage I squamous cell lung carcinoma. CDR3 protein: CASSSPQATINYGYTF. In DNA form, the CDR3 reads TGTGCCAGCAGTTCCCCGCAGGCGACTATTAACTATGGCTACACCTTC.